Following are 3 T cell receptor beta chains from one sample sequenced in a study of technical replicates of blood from four donors. Assay: immunoSEQ multiplex PCR; the TCRdb copy retains only in-frame clones and omits some. This table has under 85,000 clones, 92% appearing once. Sequencing used T cells isolated from PBMCs. The receptor source for this set is a human donor in good health.

The rearrangement links TRBV7-3 to TRBJ2-7; D is undetermined. This CDR3 comprises 13 residues. V dropped 5 bases and J dropped 6 bases, with 14 bases sitting between them. Germline-derived CDR1 and CDR2 are SGHTA and FQGTGA. CDR3 DNA sequence: TGTGCCAGCAGCCCCTCTATAAGTCGCGAGCAGTACTTC. As protein: CASSPSISREQYF. Looking up the rest from reference TRBV7-3 and TRBJ2-7 gives the full variable domain: GAGVSQTPSNKVTEKGKYVELRCDPISGHTALYWYRQSLGQGPEFLIYFQGTGAADDSGLPNDRFFAVRPEGSVSTLKIQRTERGDSAVYLCASSPSISREQYFGPGTRLTVT.

The rearrangement joins TRBV11-2 to TRBJ2-3, with TRBD2 matching over 9 bases. The CDR3 runs to 14 residues. V gave up 7 bases and J gave up 6 bases; unmatched junction bases: 8. Germline-derived CDR1 and CDR2 are SGHAT and FQNNGV. This CDR3 reads CASTAGLALDTQYF. The CDR3 coding sequence is TGTGCCAGCACTGCGGGACTAGCCTTGGATACGCAGTATTTT.

The chain uses TRBV7-9 and TRBJ1-5; TRBD1 might be the D (6 bases). Germline V CDR1 and CDR2: SEHNR, FQNEAQ (reference sequence). The CDR3 spans 15 residues. The V gene lost 3 bases and the J gene lost 5 bases, with 14 bases spanning the gap. Written as DNA, the CDR3 is TGTGCCAGCAGCTTTACCGGACAGCATTATCAGCCCCAGCATTTT. Amino acid sequence: CASSFTGQHYQPQHF.